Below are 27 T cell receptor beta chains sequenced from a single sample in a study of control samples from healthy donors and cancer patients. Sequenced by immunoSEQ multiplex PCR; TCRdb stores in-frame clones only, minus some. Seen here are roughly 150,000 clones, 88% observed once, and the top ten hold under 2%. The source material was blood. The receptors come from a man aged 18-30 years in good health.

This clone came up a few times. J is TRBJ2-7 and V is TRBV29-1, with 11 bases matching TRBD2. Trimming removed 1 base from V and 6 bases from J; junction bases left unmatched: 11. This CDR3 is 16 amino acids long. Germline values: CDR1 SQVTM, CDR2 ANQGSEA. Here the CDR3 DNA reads TGCAGCGTTGAAGCCGTTGGTCTAGCGGGGGGATTCGAGCAGTACTTC. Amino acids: CSVEAVGLAGGFEQYF.

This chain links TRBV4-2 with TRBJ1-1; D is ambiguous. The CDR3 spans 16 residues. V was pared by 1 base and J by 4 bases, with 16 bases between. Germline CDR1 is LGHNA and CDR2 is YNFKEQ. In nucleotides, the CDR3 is TGTGCCAGCAGCCAAGGATCCCCTTGGACCGGCACTGAAGCTTTCTTT. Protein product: CASSQGSPWTGTEAFF.

CDR3 region: CASSLTDGSNQPQHF. The CDR3, as DNA: TGTGCCAGCAGCTTAACGGACGGTAGCAATCAGCCCCAGCATTTT. The gene calls are TRBV7-3 and TRBJ1-5; D not resolved. CDR1 SGHTA and CDR2 FQGTGA come from the germline V gene. The CDR3 runs 15 residues. The V end lost 0 bases, the J end lost 0 bases, and 6 bases lay between the germline ends.

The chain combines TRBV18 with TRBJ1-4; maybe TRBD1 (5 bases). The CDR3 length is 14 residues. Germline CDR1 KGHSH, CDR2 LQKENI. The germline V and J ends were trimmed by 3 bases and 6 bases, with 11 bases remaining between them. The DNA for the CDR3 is TGTGCCAGCTCACCGGGACGCGGTGATGAAAAACTGTTTTTT. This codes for CASSPGRGDEKLFF.

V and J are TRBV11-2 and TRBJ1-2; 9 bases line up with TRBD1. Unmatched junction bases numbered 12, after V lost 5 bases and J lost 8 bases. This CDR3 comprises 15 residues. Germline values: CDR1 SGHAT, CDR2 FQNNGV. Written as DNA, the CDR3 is TGTGCCAGCAGCAACCGAAACAGGGGGCGCGGAGGCTACACCTTC. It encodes CASSNRNRGRGGYTF.

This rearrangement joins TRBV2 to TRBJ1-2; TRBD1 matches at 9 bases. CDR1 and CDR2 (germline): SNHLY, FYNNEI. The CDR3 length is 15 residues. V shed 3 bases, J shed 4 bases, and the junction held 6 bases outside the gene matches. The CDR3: CASSDTTGGSYGYTF. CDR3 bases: TGTGCCAGCAGTGACACTACAGGGGGCTCCTATGGCTACACCTTC.

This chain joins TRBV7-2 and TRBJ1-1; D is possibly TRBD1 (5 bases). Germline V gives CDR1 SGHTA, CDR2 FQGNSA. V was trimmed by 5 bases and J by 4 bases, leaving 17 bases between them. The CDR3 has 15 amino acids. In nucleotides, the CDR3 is TGTGCCAGCAGCCCGCTTAAGGGGTCGGGCACTGAAGCTTTCTTT. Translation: CASSPLKGSGTEAFF.

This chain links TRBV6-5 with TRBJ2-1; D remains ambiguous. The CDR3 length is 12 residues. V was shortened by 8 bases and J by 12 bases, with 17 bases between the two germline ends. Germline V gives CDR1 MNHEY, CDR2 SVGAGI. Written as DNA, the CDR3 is TGTGCCAGCCATTCTATCTACAAGGGGCAGTTCTTC. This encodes CASHSIYKGQFF.

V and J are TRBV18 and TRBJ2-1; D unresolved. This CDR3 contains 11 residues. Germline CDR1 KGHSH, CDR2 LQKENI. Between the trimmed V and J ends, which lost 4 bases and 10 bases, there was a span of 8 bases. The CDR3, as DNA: TGTGCCAGCTCACTCCAGGAGGAGCAGTTCTTC. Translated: CASSLQEEQFF. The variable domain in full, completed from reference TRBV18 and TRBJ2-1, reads NAGVMQNPRHLVRRRGQEARLRCSPMKGHSHVYWYRQLPEEGLKFMVYLQKENIIDESGMPKERFSAEFPKEGPSILRIQQVVRGDSAAYFCASSLQEEQFFGPGTRLTVL.

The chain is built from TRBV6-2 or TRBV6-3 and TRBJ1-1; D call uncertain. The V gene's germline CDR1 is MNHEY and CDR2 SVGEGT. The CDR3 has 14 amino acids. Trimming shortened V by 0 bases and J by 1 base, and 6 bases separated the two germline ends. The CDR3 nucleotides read TGTGCCAGCAGTTACTCGAAGGGGAACACTGAAGCTTTCTTT. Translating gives CASSYSKGNTEAFF.

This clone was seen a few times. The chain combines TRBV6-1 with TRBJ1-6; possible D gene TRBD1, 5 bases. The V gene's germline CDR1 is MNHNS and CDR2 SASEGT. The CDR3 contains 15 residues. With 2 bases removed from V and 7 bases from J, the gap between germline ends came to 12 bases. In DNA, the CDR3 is TGTGCCAGCAGTGAACCGGGACGGATGAATTCACCCCTCCACTTT. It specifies CASSEPGRMNSPLHF.

The CDR3 region has the DNA TGTGCCAGCAGCTTAGGGGACAGCTTCCTCACAGATACGCAGTATTTT. Amino acid sequence: CASSLGDSFLTDTQYF. The chain combines TRBV7-9 with TRBJ2-3, with 7 nucleotides matching TRBD1. Per germline, CDR1 SEHNR and CDR2 FQNEAQ (reference sequence). The CDR3 runs 16 residues. V shed 1 base, J shed 2 bases, and the junction held 6 bases outside the gene matches.

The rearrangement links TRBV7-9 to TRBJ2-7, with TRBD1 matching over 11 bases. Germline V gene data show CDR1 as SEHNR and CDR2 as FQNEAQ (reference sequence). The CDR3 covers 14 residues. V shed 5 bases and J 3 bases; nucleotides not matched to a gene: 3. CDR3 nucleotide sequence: TGTGCCAGCAGCGGAGGGACAGGGGGCTACGAGCAGTACTTC. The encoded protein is CASSGGTGGYEQYF.

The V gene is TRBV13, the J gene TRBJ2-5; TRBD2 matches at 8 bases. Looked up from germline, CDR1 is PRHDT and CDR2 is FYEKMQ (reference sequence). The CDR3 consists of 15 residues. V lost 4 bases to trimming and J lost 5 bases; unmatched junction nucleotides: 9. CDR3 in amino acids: CASSSGGGPGETQYF. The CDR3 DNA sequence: TGTGCCAGCAGCTCTGGCGGGGGGCCGGGGGAGACCCAGTACTTC.

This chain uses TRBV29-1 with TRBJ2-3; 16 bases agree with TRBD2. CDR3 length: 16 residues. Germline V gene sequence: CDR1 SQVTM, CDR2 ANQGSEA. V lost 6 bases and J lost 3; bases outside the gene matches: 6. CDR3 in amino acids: CSVAPGLAGGTDTQYF. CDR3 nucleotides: TGCAGCGTCGCTCCGGGACTAGCGGGGGGGACAGATACGCAGTATTTT.

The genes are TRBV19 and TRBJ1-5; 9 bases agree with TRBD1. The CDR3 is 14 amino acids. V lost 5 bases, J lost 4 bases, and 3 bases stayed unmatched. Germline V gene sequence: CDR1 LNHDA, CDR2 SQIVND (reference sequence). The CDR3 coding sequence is TGTGCCAGTAGTTGGACAGGGGAAAATCAGCCCCAGCATTTT. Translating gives CASSWTGENQPQHF.

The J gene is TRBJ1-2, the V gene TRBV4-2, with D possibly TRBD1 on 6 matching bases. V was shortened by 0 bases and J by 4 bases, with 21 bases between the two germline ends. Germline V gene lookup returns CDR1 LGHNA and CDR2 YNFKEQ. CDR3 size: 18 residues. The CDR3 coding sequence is TGTGCCAGCAGCCAAGACCCGCTGCCGGGGGGCGTCCTCTATGGCTACACCTTC. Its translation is CASSQDPLPGGVLYGYTF.

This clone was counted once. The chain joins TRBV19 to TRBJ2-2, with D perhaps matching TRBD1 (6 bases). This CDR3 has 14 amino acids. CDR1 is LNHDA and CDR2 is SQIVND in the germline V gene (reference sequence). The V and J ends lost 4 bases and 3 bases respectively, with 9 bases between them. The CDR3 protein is CASSRTADTGELFF. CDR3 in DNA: TGTGCCAGTAGTAGGACAGCAGACACCGGGGAGCTGTTTTTT.

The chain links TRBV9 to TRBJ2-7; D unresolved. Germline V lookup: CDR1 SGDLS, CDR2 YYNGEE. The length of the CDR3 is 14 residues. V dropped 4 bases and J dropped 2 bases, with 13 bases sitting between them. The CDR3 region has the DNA TGTGCCAGCAGCCAACTCGGGTACACCTACGAGCAGTACTTC. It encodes CASSQLGYTYEQYF.

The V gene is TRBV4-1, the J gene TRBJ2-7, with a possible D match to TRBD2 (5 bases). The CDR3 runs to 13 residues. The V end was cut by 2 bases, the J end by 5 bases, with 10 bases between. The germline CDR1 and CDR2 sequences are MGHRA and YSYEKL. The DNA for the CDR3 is TGCGCCAGCAGCCAATTTACGGGGAACGAGCAGTACTTC. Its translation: CASSQFTGNEQYF.

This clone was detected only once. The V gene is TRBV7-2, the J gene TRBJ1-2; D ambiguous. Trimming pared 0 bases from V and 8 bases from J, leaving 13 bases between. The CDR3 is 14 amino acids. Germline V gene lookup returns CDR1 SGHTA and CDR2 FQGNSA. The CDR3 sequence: CASSLAGTVRGYTF. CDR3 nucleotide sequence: TGTGCCAGCAGCTTAGCCGGCACAGTGAGGGGCTACACCTTC. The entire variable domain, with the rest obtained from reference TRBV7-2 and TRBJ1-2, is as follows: GAGVSQSPSNKVTEKGKDVELRCDPISGHTALYWYRQSLGQGLEFLIYFQGNSAPDKSGLPSDRFSAERTGGSVSTLTIQRTQQEDSAVYLCASSLAGTVRGYTFGSGTRLTVV.

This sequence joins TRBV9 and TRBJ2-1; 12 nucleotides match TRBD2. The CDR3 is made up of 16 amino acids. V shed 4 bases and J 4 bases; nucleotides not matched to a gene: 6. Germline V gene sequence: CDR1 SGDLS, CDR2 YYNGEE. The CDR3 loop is CASSYTLAGGYNEQFF. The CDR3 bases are TGTGCCAGCAGCTATACTCTAGCGGGGGGGTACAATGAGCAGTTCTTC.

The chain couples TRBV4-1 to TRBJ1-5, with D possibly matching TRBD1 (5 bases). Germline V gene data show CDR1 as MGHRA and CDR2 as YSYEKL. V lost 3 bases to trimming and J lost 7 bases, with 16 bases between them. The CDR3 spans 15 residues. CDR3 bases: TGCGCCAGCAGCCAGGGGACCGCCGGGTCGCAGCCCCAGCATTTT. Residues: CASSQGTAGSQPQHF.

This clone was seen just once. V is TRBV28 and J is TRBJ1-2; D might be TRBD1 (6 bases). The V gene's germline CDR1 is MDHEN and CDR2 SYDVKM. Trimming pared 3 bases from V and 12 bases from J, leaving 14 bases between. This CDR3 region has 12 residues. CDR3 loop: CASSFPGTSNTF. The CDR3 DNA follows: TGTGCCAGCAGTTTTCCAGGGACATCGAACACCTTC.

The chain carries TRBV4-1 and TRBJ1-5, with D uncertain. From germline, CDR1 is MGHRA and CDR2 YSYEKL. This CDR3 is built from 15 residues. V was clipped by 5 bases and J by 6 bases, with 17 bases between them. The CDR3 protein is CASSRESGFGQPQHF. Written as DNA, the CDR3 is TGCGCCAGCAGCAGGGAGAGCGGTTTTGGTCAGCCCCAGCATTTT.

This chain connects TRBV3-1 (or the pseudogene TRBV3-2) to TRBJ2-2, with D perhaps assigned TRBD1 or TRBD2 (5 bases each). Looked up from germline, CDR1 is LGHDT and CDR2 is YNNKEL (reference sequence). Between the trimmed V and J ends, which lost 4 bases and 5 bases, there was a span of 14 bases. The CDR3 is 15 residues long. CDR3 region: CASSRRGVRTGELFF. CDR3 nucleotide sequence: TGTGCCAGCAGCCGGAGAGGGGTTCGGACCGGGGAGCTGTTTTTT.

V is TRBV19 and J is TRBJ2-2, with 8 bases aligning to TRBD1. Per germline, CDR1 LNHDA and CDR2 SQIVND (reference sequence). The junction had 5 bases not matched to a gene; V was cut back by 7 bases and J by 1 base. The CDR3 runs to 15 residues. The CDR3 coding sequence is TGTGCCAGTACGGGGACAGGAGTGAACACCGGGGAGCTGTTTTTT. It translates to CASTGTGVNTGELFF.